The 21 T cell receptor beta chains below were found in one sample sequenced in a study of T cells after yellow fever vaccination (dated by TCRdb to about 2019). In the paper's terms, the treatment or condition label means: live attenuated yellow fever vaccine strain. Receptor amplification or capture employed 5' RACE. Sequencer: Illumina HiSeq 2500. The public reads were quality trimmed at Q25 with fastp and then assembled into clones with MiXCR by TCRdb, keeping productive beta chains. Rows are combined by CDR3 protein, so each entry shows the most common genes and DNA. The sample has about 110,000 distinct CDR3 sequences on record, roughly 8.9% of them singletons. The ten largest make up 25% of the sample. Sequenced material: CD8+ T cells sorted from PBMCs, taken 45 days after the yellow fever booster vaccination. These receptors came from a man aged 25-40 years who received the YFV17D yellow fever vaccine.

Comment on this clonotype: This may be a read error, as it is one base from a much larger clone. The chain combines TRBV14 with TRBJ2-7, with D possibly being TRBD1 (6 bases). CDR1 SGHDN and CDR2 FVKESK come from the germline V gene. This CDR3 comprises 12 residues. The CDR3 spells CARSQGGYEQYF. The DNA for the CDR3 is TGTGCCCGCAGCCAAGGGGGCTACGAGCAGTACTTC.

The CDR3 protein is CASSPPGLWGNSPLHF. For the CDR3, the DNA is TGTGCCAGCAGCCCGCCGGGACTCTGGGGTAATTCACCCCTCCACTTT. The rearrangement uses TRBV7-8 and TRBJ1-6; weak D call: TRBD1 (5 bases). Germline V gene sequence: CDR1 SGHVS, CDR2 FQNEAQ. The CDR3 has 16 amino acids. The V gene lost 5 bases and the J gene lost 6 bases, with 17 bases spanning the gap.

This clonotype was observed at least ten times. The chain joins TRBV12-3 or TRBV12-4 to TRBJ2-1; 9 nucleotides align to TRBD2. The ends lost 0 bases at V and 4 bases at J; junction bases unmatched: 1. CDR3 length: 15 amino acids. The CDR3 spells CASSLATSGYNEQFF. The DNA of the CDR3 is TGTGCCAGCAGTTTAGCGACTAGCGGATACAATGAGCAGTTCTTC.

To note about this clonotype: Being one base from a much bigger clone, this may be a read error. The chain carries TRBV6-1 and TRBJ2-2; perhaps TRBD2 as D (5 bases). CDR1 and CDR2 from the germline V gene are MNHNS and SASEGT. This CDR3 is built from 15 residues. Trimming took off 3 bases at V and 6 bases at J, with 14 bases between the two ends. CDR3 sequence: CASSDGIGRAGELFF. The CDR3 nucleotides read TGTGCCAGCAGTGACGGAATCGGGCGGGCCGGGGAGCTGTTTTTT.

In its sample, this clonotype was seen many times. The chain couples TRBV6-2 or TRBV6-3 to TRBJ2-1, with 11 bases lining up with TRBD2. Trimming removed 6 bases from V and 4 bases from J; junction bases left unmatched: 8. Germline loops: CDR1 MNHEY, CDR2 SVGEGT. This CDR3 region has 16 residues. The CDR3 loop reads CASRTSGSYGYNEQFF. The CDR3 bases are TGTGCCAGCAGAACTAGCGGGAGTTACGGGTACAATGAGCAGTTCTTC.

This clonotype has at least ten counts. This CDR3 is CASSTPLGLALRDTQYF. The CDR3 DNA reads as TGTGCCAGCAGCACCCCCCTGGGACTAGCCCTCCGGGATACGCAGTATTTT. The genes are TRBV11-2 and TRBJ2-3; 9 nucleotides align to TRBD2. This CDR3 has 17 amino acids. CDR1 and CDR2 from the germline V gene are SGHAT and FQNNGV. After removal of 5 bases from V and 6 bases from J, the junction contained 15 bases not matched to a gene.

The chain has TRBV19 and TRBJ2-7; either TRBD1 or TRBD2 may fit D (5 bases each). CDR1 and CDR2 (germline): LNHDA, SQIVND (reference sequence). V lost 8 bases to trimming and J lost 3 bases, with 14 bases between them. The CDR3 has 13 amino acids. The CDR3: CASSTGLNYEQYF. The CDR3 DNA reads TGTGCCAGTTCGACGGGGCTTAACTACGAGCAGTACTTC.

This clonotype was observed many times. The chain joins TRBV5-1 to TRBJ2-7; 7 nucleotides align to TRBD1. Trimming took 0 bases from V and 2 from J; bases not matched to a gene: 8. The CDR3 covers 16 residues. Germline V gene lookup returns CDR1 SGHRS and CDR2 YFSETQ. CDR3 coding DNA: TGCGCCAGCAGCTTGGGCAGTGGGACAGCGACCTACGAGCAGTACTTC. Amino acid sequence: CASSLGSGTATYEQYF.

The table lists this clonotype with many counts. This chain connects TRBV20-1 to TRBJ1-2; D is unclear. This CDR3 has 13 residues. Germline assignment: CDR1 DFQATT and CDR2 SNEGSKA (reference sequence). The V gene lost 3 bases and the J gene lost 3 bases, with 11 bases spanning the gap. The CDR3 DNA is TGCAGTGCTAGGGCGGACGAGGACTATGGCTACACCTTC. Its protein is CSARADEDYGYTF.

There are many counts of this clonotype. The chain employs TRBV6-1 and TRBJ1-1; 9 bases are shared with TRBD1. Germline CDR1 reads MNHNS; CDR2 reads SASEGT. J lost 7 bases, V lost 6 bases, and 9 bases had no gene match. This CDR3 has 14 residues. The CDR3 region is CASSPGTGLDEAFF. The CDR3 DNA reads as TGTGCCAGCAGCCCCGGGACAGGGTTGGATGAAGCTTTCTTT.

There are many counts of this clonotype. The V gene is TRBV4-3, the J gene TRBJ2-2; D perhaps matches TRBD2 (5 bases). CDR1 LGHNA and CDR2 YSLEER come from the germline V gene. The CDR3 runs 16 residues. V was cut by 4 bases and J by 2 bases, with 14 bases left in between. In nucleotides, the CDR3 is TGCGCCAGCAGCCCAGCCGGACTGGTCAACACCGGGGAGCTGTTTTTT. This sequence encodes CASSPAGLVNTGELFF.

This clonotype was seen at least ten times. The J gene is TRBJ2-1, the V gene TRBV7-9; D not certain. This CDR3 has 17 residues. Germline loops: CDR1 SEHNR, CDR2 FQNEAQ (reference sequence). V was pared by 5 bases and J by 5 bases, with 22 bases between. This CDR3 is CASSPTIMHPQNNEQFF. In DNA, the CDR3 is TGTGCCAGCAGCCCTACCATAATGCACCCGCAGAACAATGAGCAGTTCTTC.

This clonotype has ten or more counts. V gene TRBV12-3 or TRBV12-4 combines with J gene TRBJ2-1; D gene ambiguous. The CDR3 has 12 residues. Trimming took off 6 bases at V and 10 bases at J, with 13 bases between the two ends. This CDR3 is CASSPIGQEQFF. The CDR3 DNA reads as TGTGCCAGCAGCCCCATTGGGCAGGAGCAGTTCTTC.

The sample holds many counts of this clonotype. This chain uses TRBV2 with TRBJ1-5; D is unresolved. V lost 7 bases and J 5 bases, leaving 6 bases between the germline ends. Germline loops: CDR1 SNHLY, CDR2 FYNNEI. This CDR3 comprises 11 residues. The CDR3 here is CASKPDQPQHF. The CDR3 nucleotides are TGTGCCAGCAAACCCGATCAGCCCCAGCATTTT.

This clonotype was seen repeatedly, ten times or more. As DNA, the CDR3 is TGTGCCAGCTCACGGGCCCAGGACGAGCAGTACTTC. It encodes CASSRAQDEQYF. The chain links TRBV18 to TRBJ2-7; no reliable D call. The CDR3 sequence is 12 residues long. CDR1 is KGHSH, CDR2 LQKENI, per germline. Trimming stripped 4 bases from V and 5 bases from J, with 9 bases between.

Concerning this clonotype: Mismatch with germline at one junction end may stem from a read error. The chain combines TRBV13 with TRBJ2-3; D might be TRBD2 (5 bases). This CDR3 is 13 amino acids long. CDR1 is PRHDT, CDR2 FYEKMQ, per germline (reference sequence). As DNA, the CDR3 is TGTGCCAGCAACTTAGGCGGGCCAGATACGCAGTATTTT. This translates into CASNLGGPDTQYF.

Only a few counts were recorded for this clonotype. This chain links TRBV7-6 with TRBJ2-5; unclear D gene. CDR1 and CDR2 from the germline V gene are SGHVS and FNYEAQ. V lost 5 bases and J lost 4, with 11 bases in between. The CDR3 runs 13 residues. The CDR3 nucleotides read TGTGCCAGCAGCCTCTGGGTCAGAGAGACCCAGTACTTC. Translating it yields CASSLWVRETQYF.

Ten or more counts support this clonotype. The chain couples TRBV7-8 to TRBJ2-1; D is perhaps TRBD2 (6 bases). Germline loops: CDR1 SGHVS, CDR2 FQNEAQ. This CDR3 region has 16 residues. With 6 bases removed from V and 1 base from J, the gap between germline ends came to 16 bases. The CDR3 sequence is CASRVELEGSYNEQFF. CDR3 coding DNA: TGTGCCAGCAGAGTAGAGCTGGAGGGGTCCTACAATGAGCAGTTCTTC. Looking up the rest from reference TRBV7-8 and TRBJ2-1 gives the full variable domain: GAGVSQSPRYKVAKRGQDVALRCDPISGHVSLFWYQQALGQGPEFLTYFQNEAQLDKSGLPSDRFFAERPEGSVSTLKIQRTQQEDSAVYLCASRVELEGSYNEQFFGPGTRLTVL.

This clonotype was detected many times. DNA for the CDR3: TGCAGTGTTAAACCGGGACAGGGAATCCTAGCGGGAAATTTCTATGAGCAGTTCTTC. Protein sequence: CSVKPGQGILAGNFYEQFF. V usage is TRBV20-1 and J usage is TRBJ2-1; D assignment may be TRBD1 or TRBD2 (9 bases each). Germline assignment: CDR1 DFQATT and CDR2 SNEGSKA (reference sequence). Trimming shortened V by 7 bases and J by 8 bases, and 36 bases separated the two germline ends. The CDR3 has 19 amino acids.

This clonotype was counted at least ten times. The V call is TRBV14, the J call TRBJ2-7; perhaps TRBD2 as D (6 bases). CDR1 is SGHDN, CDR2 FVKESK, per germline. CDR3 length: 16 residues. V shed 0 bases and J shed 1 base, with 13 bases lying between them. The CDR3 spells CASSQDSASVSYEQYF. The DNA for the CDR3 is TGTGCCAGCAGCCAAGATTCGGCTAGCGTTTCCTACGAGCAGTACTTC.

This clonotype was counted only a few times. The rearrangement uses TRBV7-9 and TRBJ1-1; TRBD1 agrees at 7 bases. Germline CDR1 is SEHNR and CDR2 is FQNEAQ (reference sequence). The CDR3 has 14 amino acids. V was pared by 5 bases and J by 6 bases, with 9 bases of the junction left unmatched. CDR3 region: CASSPRQGGSEAFF. CDR3 in DNA: TGTGCCAGCAGCCCCAGACAGGGCGGCTCTGAAGCTTTCTTT.